These 17 T cell receptor beta chains came from one sample sequenced in a study of blood T cells in healthy people across ages. A J-beta primer mix and a sample-barcoded 5' primer were used in a second PCR of about 7 to 12 cycles. TCRdb called the 5' RACE reads again in MiXCR, with one record for every CDR3 protein. The table shows approximately 1,700,000 distinct CDR3 sequences, with about two fifths occurring only once. Source material: blood. These receptor sequences come from a human donor in good health.

This clonotype appeared a few times. The chain employs TRBV7-3 and TRBJ1-1; unclear D gene. Trimming removed 5 bases from V and 1 base from J, with 11 bases in between. The CDR3 totals 14 residues. The V gene's germline CDR1 is SGHTA and CDR2 FQGTGA. CDR3 sequence: CASSATATNTEAFF. The CDR3 nucleotides are TGTGCCAGCAGCGCTACAGCAACGAACACTGAAGCTTTCTTT.

This CDR3 reads CATSGGDRVNEQFF. Here the CDR3 DNA reads TGTGCCACCAGCGGGGGCGACCGGGTGAATGAGCAGTTCTTC. The V call is TRBV10-3, the J call TRBJ2-1; 8 nucleotides match TRBD2. CDR1 is ENHRY, CDR2 SYGVKD, per germline. The CDR3 is 14 residues long. The V gene end was trimmed by 10 bases and the J gene end by 7 bases; junction bases not matched to a gene: 12.

This clonotype came up a few times. An end of the junction differs from the germline gene, which may be a read error. The chain uses TRBV11-2 and TRBJ2-1; TRBD2 aligns across 11 bases. CDR1 and CDR2 (germline): SGHAT, FQNNGV. The CDR3 contains 17 residues. The CDR3 spells CASRLGAASGGSGEQFF. CDR3 nucleotide sequence: TGTGCCAGCAGATTAGGGGCGGCTAGCGGGGGGTCCGGTGAGCAGTTCTTC.

V and J are TRBV7-3 and TRBJ2-2; 9 bases match TRBD1. V shed 9 bases, J shed 2 bases, and the junction held 4 bases outside the gene matches. CDR1 is SGHTA and CDR2 is FQGTGA in the germline V gene. The CDR3 length is 14 residues. This chain's CDR3 is CASYRGHNTGELFF. CDR3 bases: TGTGCCAGTTACAGGGGGCATAACACCGGGGAGCTGTTTTTT.

The chain has TRBV7-3 and TRBJ2-1, with D unresolved. The germline V and J ends were trimmed by 5 bases and 6 bases, with 14 bases remaining between them. Germline-derived CDR1 and CDR2 are SGHTA and FQGTGA. The CDR3 contains 14 residues. CDR3 protein: CASSVGGPGNEQFF. In DNA form, the CDR3 reads TGTGCCAGCAGCGTTGGTGGACCGGGCAATGAGCAGTTCTTC.

There are a few counts of this clonotype. The gene calls are TRBV29-1 and TRBJ2-1; D might be TRBD1 (5 bases). Trimming took off 6 bases at V and 2 bases at J, with 11 bases between the two ends. This CDR3 contains 13 residues. Germline CDR1 is SQVTM and CDR2 is ANQGSEA. The CDR3 nucleotides are TGCAGCGTCCAACAGGACCCCTACAATGAGCAGTTCTTC. Protein sequence: CSVQQDPYNEQFF.

Concerning this clonotype itself: The junction does not match germline at one end; this may be a read error. The chain combines TRBV7-2 with TRBJ2-1, with a tentative D call TRBD2 (5 bases). This CDR3 spans 13 amino acids. CDR1 is SGHTA, CDR2 FQGNSA, per germline. CDR3 sequence reads: CASSLDSRRRQFF. DNA of the CDR3: TGTGCCAGCAGTTTAGACTCCAGGAGGAGGCAGTTCTTC.

The rearrangement joins TRBV12-3 or TRBV12-4 to TRBJ1-6; D gene unclear. V lost 4 bases and J 8 bases, leaving 12 bases between the germline ends. There are 14 residues in the CDR3. CDR3 coding DNA: TGTGCCAGCAGTTCCAGCCTCAATTATTCACCCCTCCACTTT. Translated, it gives CASSSSLNYSPLHF.

The rearrangement links TRBV12-3 or TRBV12-4 to TRBJ2-1; 10 positions agree with TRBD1. V trimming: 5 bases; J trimming: 2 bases; junction bases outside the gene matches: 12. This CDR3 has 18 residues. CDR3 region: CASSPLPGQGPTYNEQFF. In DNA, the CDR3 is TGTGCCAGCAGTCCCCTGCCGGGACAGGGGCCTACCTACAATGAGCAGTTCTTC.

This clonotype has only a few counts. The chain is built from TRBV12-3 or TRBV12-4 and TRBJ2-7; 7 bases match TRBD2. The DNA end is more similar to TRBJ2-5, so the J call may be wrong. This CDR3 spans 15 amino acids. Written as DNA, the CDR3 is TGTGCCAGCAGTTTAGCGCCTGGACTAGGCGAGACCCAGTACTTC. As protein: CASSLAPGLGETQYF.

Only a few counts were recorded for this clonotype. The chain is built from TRBV5-1 and TRBJ2-7, with no clear D. Trimming pared 2 bases from V and 0 bases from J, leaving 9 bases between. The CDR3 is made up of 14 amino acids. The germline CDR1 and CDR2 sequences are SGHRS and YFSETQ. Here the CDR3 DNA reads TGCGCCAGCAGCTTCGGCCCGACCTCCTACGAGCAGTACTTC. It codes for CASSFGPTSYEQYF.

This chain uses TRBV15 with TRBJ2-7; D remains unclear. Trimming left V 1 base short and J 6 bases short, with 7 bases between. The germline V gene has CDR1 LNHNV and CDR2 YYDKDF (reference sequence). This CDR3 region has 12 residues. In DNA form, the CDR3 reads TGTGCCACCAGCAGAGCGATGACCGAGCAGTACTTC. It is translated as CATSRAMTEQYF.

This clonotype was counted a few times. J is TRBJ1-2 and V is TRBV19; D is unresolved. V lost 5 bases and J lost 4, with 11 bases in between. The length of the CDR3 is 13 residues. Germline V gene data show CDR1 as LNHDA and CDR2 as SQIVND (reference sequence). DNA of the CDR3: TGTGCCAGTAGTTTTGTCGCGGTCTATGGCTACACCTTC. It encodes CASSFVAVYGYTF.

The sample holds a few counts of this clonotype. This chain joins TRBV6-5 and TRBJ2-1; D is perhaps TRBD1 (5 bases). V was pared by 0 bases and J by 7 bases, with 13 bases between. CDR3 length: 15 residues. Germline-derived CDR1 and CDR2 are MNHEY and SVGAGI. CDR3 bases: TGTGCCAGCAGTTACTCGTCGTGGGGCATGAATGAGCAGTTCTTC. Its translation: CASSYSSWGMNEQFF.

This clonotype turned up a few times. The chain is built from TRBV12-3 or TRBV12-4 and TRBJ2-7; D may be TRBD1 or TRBD2 (6 bases each). CDR3 size: 14 residues. Trimming took off 7 bases at V and 4 bases at J, with 17 bases between the two ends. In DNA, the CDR3 is TGTGCCAGCACTCCTGGGGGGACATTGTACGAGCAGTACTTC. Protein sequence: CASTPGGTLYEQYF.

The chain joins TRBV20-1 to TRBJ2-5; 8 bases align to TRBD1. This CDR3 is built from 16 residues. Looked up from germline, CDR1 is DFQATT and CDR2 is SNEGSKA (reference sequence). After removal of 4 bases from V and 2 bases from J, the junction contained 12 bases not matched to a gene. The CDR3 here is CSATHRGDGLQETQYF. CDR3 DNA: TGCAGTGCTACTCACAGGGGGGACGGGCTACAAGAGACCCAGTACTTC.

The rearrangement joins TRBV12-3 or TRBV12-4 to TRBJ2-5, with 10 bases that match TRBD1. The CDR3 totals 15 residues. Trimming at V came to 6 bases and at J to 4 bases, leaving 8 bases not matched to a gene. CDR3 nucleotides: TGTGCCAGCAGACCCACGGGACAGGGGAGAGAGACCCAGTACTTC. This sequence encodes CASRPTGQGRETQYF.